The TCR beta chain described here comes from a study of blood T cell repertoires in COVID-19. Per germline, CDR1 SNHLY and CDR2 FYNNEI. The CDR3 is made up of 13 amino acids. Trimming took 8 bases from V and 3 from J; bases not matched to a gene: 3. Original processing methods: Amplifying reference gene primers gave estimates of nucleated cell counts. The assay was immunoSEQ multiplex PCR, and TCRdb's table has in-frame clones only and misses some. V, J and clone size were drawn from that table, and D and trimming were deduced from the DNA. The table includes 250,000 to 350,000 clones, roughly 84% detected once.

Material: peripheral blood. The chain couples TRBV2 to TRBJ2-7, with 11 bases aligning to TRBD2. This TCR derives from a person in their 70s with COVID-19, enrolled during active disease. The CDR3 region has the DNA TGTGCCAGCGGAGGACTAGCGGGCTACGAGCAGTACTTC. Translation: CASGGLAGYEQYF.